This TCR beta chain was documented in a study of blood T cell repertoires in COVID-19. For the study at large: Spain, Italy and the United States supplied samples that represented acute and convalescent COVID-19. Sources were T cells, B-cell-depleted T cells, or PBMCs; the material itself was cDNA or gDNA.

CDR3 length: 15 residues. Trimming removed 5 bases from V and 0 bases from J, with 13 bases in between. From germline, CDR1 is KGHSH and CDR2 LQKENI. Generated by immunoSEQ multiplex PCR, the TCRdb table keeps only in-frame clones and is missing some. The sample has about 300,000 clones, around 80% seen once. This clonotype was obtained from a woman in her 50s with acute or convalescent COVID-19. The J gene is TRBJ1-1, the V gene TRBV18; D possibly corresponds to TRBD1 (5 bases). What was sequenced was peripheral blood. In DNA, the CDR3 is TGTGCCAGCTCATCAACACGACAGCTGAACACTGAAGCTTTCTTT. It codes for CASSSTRQLNTEAFF.